The 17 T cell receptor beta chains below were found in one sample sequenced in a study of OX40 agonist ivuxolimab in advanced cancers. Clones were sequenced by immunoSEQ multiplex PCR, and TCRdb holds only the in-frame ones, with some missing. Among around 67,000 clones listed, about 80% were seen once. The input for sequencing was CD4+ or CD8+ T cells sorted from blood, taken in a trial of the OX40 agonist ivuxolimab. The receptors stem from an adult with an advanced solid tumor such as melanoma, head and neck, liver or kidney cancer.

The rearrangement links TRBV5-1 to TRBJ2-5; D could derive from TRBD1 or TRBD2 (6 bases each). This CDR3 contains 16 residues. CDR1 and CDR2 (germline): SGHRS, YFSETQ. The V gene lost 1 base and the J gene lost 5 bases, with 18 bases spanning the gap. CDR3 nucleotides: TGCGCCAGCAGCTTGAGTGAAGGGGGGTATCGGGAGACCCAGTACTTC. Translated, it gives CASSLSEGGYRETQYF.

The gene calls are TRBV5-1 and TRBJ1-1, with 8 nucleotides matching TRBD1. From germline, CDR1 is SGHRS and CDR2 YFSETQ. The J segment lost 4 bases and the V segment lost 0 bases, leaving 8 bases of the junction unmatched. This CDR3 has 16 residues. In DNA, the CDR3 is TGCGCCAGCAGCTTGGCGCCAGGGGGCAGGGTCACTGAAGCTTTCTTT. It is translated as CASSLAPGGRVTEAFF. Filled out from reference TRBV5-1 and TRBJ1-1, the complete variable domain reads KAGVTQTPRYLIKTRGQQVTLSCSPISGHRSVSWYQQTPGQGLQFLFEYFSETQRNKGNFPGRFSGRQFSNSRSEMNVSTLELGDSALYLCASSLAPGGRVTEAFFGQGTRLTVV.

J is TRBJ1-2 and V is TRBV29-1; 9 nucleotides match TRBD1. Germline CDR1 reads SQVTM; CDR2 reads ANQGSEA. V shed 6 bases and J 7 bases; nucleotides not matched to a gene: 9. The CDR3 contains 13 residues. The CDR3 DNA is TGCAGCGTAGCCGGGACAGGGAGGTCTGGCTACACCTTC. It specifies CSVAGTGRSGYTF.

The gene calls are TRBV2 and TRBJ2-5; tentatively, D is TRBD1 (6 bases). V gave up 7 bases and J gave up 5 bases, with 8 bases separating them. Germline CDR1 and CDR2: SNHLY and FYNNEI. CDR3 length equals 11 residues. CDR3 DNA sequence: TGTGCCAGCACAGGGGTGGAGACCCAGTACTTC. Amino acid sequence: CASTGVETQYF.

V usage is TRBV4-1 and J usage is TRBJ2-7, with 8 nucleotides matching TRBD1. CDR1 MGHRA and CDR2 YSYEKL come from the germline V gene. This CDR3 contains 18 residues. The ends lost 0 bases at V and 2 bases at J; junction bases unmatched: 12. In nucleotides, the CDR3 is TGCGCCAGCAGCCAAGATCTCGTTCGTCAGGGGGCCCCCTACGAGCAGTACTTC. Translating it yields CASSQDLVRQGAPYEQYF.

The chain employs TRBV9 and TRBJ2-1, with a weak D call TRBD2 (7 bases). This CDR3 spans 15 amino acids. V was trimmed by 4 bases and J by 8 bases, leaving 19 bases between them. CDR1 and CDR2 (germline): SGDLS, YYNGEE. As DNA, the CDR3 is TGTGCCAGCAGCTTAGGTGGGGGGGCCCTCGATGAGCAGTTCTTC. Amino acid sequence: CASSLGGGALDEQFF.

The chain couples TRBV7-2 to TRBJ2-4, with D hard to call. Trimming took 5 bases from V and 5 from J, leaving 10 bases between them. The germline CDR1 and CDR2 sequences are SGHTA and FQGNSA. The CDR3 is made up of 13 amino acids. Here the CDR3 reads CASSPITENIQYF. The CDR3 DNA follows: TGTGCCAGCAGCCCCATCACAGAAAACATTCAGTACTTC.

This chain links TRBV5-1 with TRBJ1-1, with D possibly matching TRBD1 (6 bases). This CDR3 has 15 residues. V was pared by 3 bases and J by 4 bases, with 16 bases between. Germline V CDR1 and CDR2: SGHRS, YFSETQ. DNA of the CDR3: TGCGCCAGCAGCTCAACTCAGGGGCTAGGCACTGAAGCTTTCTTT. Its translation: CASSSTQGLGTEAFF.

This clone was seen only once. The V call is TRBV10-3, the J call TRBJ1-1, with D tentatively TRBD1 (5 bases). Trimming removed 11 bases from V and 3 bases from J, with 16 bases in between. Germline assignment: CDR1 ENHRY and CDR2 SYGVKD. The length of the CDR3 is 13 residues. The CDR3 reads CAFSAGIDTEAFF. The CDR3 DNA reads as TGTGCCTTTTCAGCAGGGATTGACACTGAAGCTTTCTTT.

V is TRBV11-2 and J is TRBJ1-1; a possible D gene is TRBD1 (5 bases). Germline V gives CDR1 SGHAT, CDR2 FQNNGV. V shed 5 bases and J shed 8 bases, with 21 bases lying between them. The CDR3 has 15 residues. The CDR3 nucleotides are TGTGCCAGCAGCGCCTTGCAGGGAGGAACGACCGAAGCTTTCTTT. Translating it yields CASSALQGGTTEAFF.

The J gene is TRBJ1-2, the V gene TRBV7-8, with a weak D call TRBD1 (6 bases). Germline CDR1 and CDR2: SGHVS and FQNEAQ. The CDR3 consists of 15 residues. Trimming left V 7 bases short and J 0 bases short, with 15 bases between. Here the CDR3 reads CASTQTGMANYGYTF. The CDR3 nucleotides are TGTGCCAGCACGCAAACAGGGATGGCTAACTATGGCTACACCTTC. The whole variable domain, remainder taken from reference TRBV7-8 and TRBJ1-2, is GAGVSQSPRYKVAKRGQDVALRCDPISGHVSLFWYQQALGQGPEFLTYFQNEAQLDKSGLPSDRFFAERPEGSVSTLKIQRTQQEDSAVYLCASTQTGMANYGYTFGSGTRLTVV.

The chain combines TRBV6-5 with TRBJ1-3; D perhaps matches TRBD1 (5 bases). Germline CDR1 and CDR2: MNHEY and SVGAGI. The V gene lost 5 bases and the J gene lost 9 bases, with 17 bases spanning the gap. The CDR3 contains 14 residues. This CDR3 reads CASSLTGLSSTIYF. CDR3 DNA: TGTGCCAGCAGTCTAACGGGACTTTCCAGCACCATATATTTT.

This chain uses TRBV19 with TRBJ2-3; 7 nucleotides match TRBD2. Trimming took 7 bases from V and 3 from J; bases not matched to a gene: 10. The CDR3 contains 15 residues. In germline, CDR1 is LNHDA, CDR2 SQIVND (reference sequence). The CDR3: CASKHVGGGTDTQYF. The CDR3 nucleotides read TGTGCCAGTAAGCACGTGGGCGGGGGAACAGATACGCAGTATTTT.

The chain is built from TRBV10-2 and TRBJ2-7; 10 bases are shared with TRBD2. Germline-derived CDR1 and CDR2 are WSHSY and SAAADI. J was trimmed by 3 bases and V by 3 bases; bases with no gene match: 5. The CDR3 covers 15 residues. CDR3 coding DNA: TGCGCCAGCAGTGATCTGTCTAGCGGGAGCTACGAGCAGTACTTC. This encodes CASSDLSSGSYEQYF.

This chain links TRBV5-6 with TRBJ1-2; D may be TRBD1 (5 bases). Germline V CDR1 and CDR2: SGHDT, YYEEEE. The CDR3 has 13 amino acids. The V and J ends lost 2 bases and 2 bases respectively, with 7 bases between them. CDR3 protein: CASSFSGNYGYTF. The CDR3 DNA follows: TGTGCCAGCAGCTTTTCAGGGAACTATGGCTACACCTTC.

The gene calls are TRBV5-4 and TRBJ2-2; D call uncertain. V lost 0 bases and J lost 1, with 10 bases in between. CDR3 length equals 16 residues. Per germline, CDR1 SGHNT and CDR2 YYREEE (reference sequence). CDR3 nucleotides: TGTGCCAGCAGCTTGGGGGCCACCTTGAACACCGGGGAGCTGTTTTTT. It yields the protein CASSLGATLNTGELFF.

This clone is a singleton in its sample. V usage is TRBV5-1 and J usage is TRBJ2-5; D unresolved. CDR1 and CDR2 (germline): SGHRS, YFSETQ. This CDR3 is 14 amino acids long. The V end was cut by 3 bases, the J end by 3 bases, with 12 bases between. The CDR3 DNA reads TGCGCCAGCAGCTCAGATCGGGCCGAAGAGACCCAGTACTTC. Its protein product is CASSSDRAEETQYF.